This T cell receptor (beta chain) is drawn from a study of T cell responses to AZD1222 COVID-19 vaccine. This table comes from immunoSEQ multiplex PCR, and its TCRdb copy is limited to in-frame clones, with some not included. This table has nearly 95,000 clones, 80% to 90% appearing once. Study outcomes and limitations: At 160-218 and 743-854, vaccine-associated CD4 TCRs were dominant, and they spanned spike. Among the donors, most were white British and more were female, and clonal diversity was possibly underestimated.

This clone appeared a single time. Its antigen is unidentified. CDR1 and CDR2 from the germline V gene are MNHEY and SVGAGI. This CDR3 has 13 amino acids. Trimming shortened V by 5 bases and J by 4 bases, and 11 bases separated the two germline ends. Sequenced here: peripheral blood, sampled 28 days after the second AZD1222 dose. The receptor was derived from an adult who received the AZD1222 COVID-19 vaccine. The V and J genes are TRBV6-5 and TRBJ1-2; D is perhaps TRBD1 (5 bases). CDR3 sequence reads: CASSPRQLYGYTF. CDR3 nucleotides: TGTGCCAGCAGTCCCCGACAGCTCTATGGCTACACCTTC.